This passage covers 26 T cell receptor beta chains from one sample sequenced in a study of radiotherapy plus CTLA-4 blockade in lung cancer. Sequenced by immunoSEQ multiplex PCR; TCRdb stores in-frame clones only, minus some. The sample lists roughly 42,000 clones, roughly three quarters seen once, with roughly a quarter in the top ten. Sequenced here: peripheral blood, sampled from a patient treated with radiotherapy plus ipilimumab. The origin of the receptors is a human donor with non-small cell lung cancer that progressed on radiotherapy plus ipilimumab.

This clone was detected once. This chain uses TRBV6-1 with TRBJ2-5, with D unresolved. The germline CDR1 and CDR2 sequences are MNHNS and SASEGT. V lost 4 bases to trimming and J lost 0 bases, with 3 bases between them. CDR3 length: 12 residues. CDR3 region: CASSAYQETQYF. The CDR3 nucleotides are TGTGCCAGCAGTGCGTACCAAGAGACCCAGTACTTC.

J is TRBJ1-2 and V is TRBV7-2, with TRBD1 matching 9 bases. The trim removed 6 bases at V and 5 bases at J, leaving 7 bases unmatched. Germline CDR1 SGHTA, CDR2 FQGNSA. CDR3 length: 14 amino acids. The CDR3 DNA sequence: TGTGCCAGCAGGGCGGACAGGGGCCGGTATGGCTACACCTTC. This sequence encodes CASRADRGRYGYTF. Together with reference TRBV7-2 and TRBJ1-2, the CDR3 gives the full variable domain: GAGVSQSPSNKVTEKGKDVELRCDPISGHTALYWYRQSLGQGLEFLIYFQGNSAPDKSGLPSDRFSAERTGGSVSTLTIQRTQQEDSAVYLCASRADRGRYGYTFGSGTRLTVV.

V gene TRBV6-1 combines with J gene TRBJ2-3; D may be TRBD2 (6 bases). Trimming shortened V by 4 bases and J by 5 bases, and 13 bases separated the two germline ends. Germline CDR1 MNHNS, CDR2 SASEGT. This CDR3 is 14 amino acids long. CDR3 sequence: CASSAGGIQDTQYF. CDR3 nucleotide sequence: TGTGCCAGCAGTGCCGGGGGAATACAAGATACGCAGTATTTT.

V is TRBV11-2 and J is TRBJ1-2, with D perhaps TRBD1 (6 bases). Germline V gene sequence: CDR1 SGHAT, CDR2 FQNNGV. The CDR3 runs to 15 residues. Trimming took off 4 bases at V and 3 bases at J, with 15 bases between the two ends. The CDR3 is CASSSERGADYGYTF. In DNA form, the CDR3 reads TGTGCCAGCAGCTCCGAGCGGGGGGCGGACTATGGCTACACCTTC.

This chain uses TRBV5-6 with TRBJ1-1; maybe TRBD1 (5 bases). V was pared by 5 bases and J by 1 base, with 6 bases between. The V gene's germline CDR1 is SGHDT and CDR2 YYEEEE. The CDR3 contains 12 residues. CDR3 residues: CASSTGNTEAFF. Here the CDR3 DNA reads TGTGCCAGCAGTACAGGGAACACTGAAGCTTTCTTT.

The rearrangement links TRBV5-4 to TRBJ2-7, with 8 bases identical to TRBD1. From germline, CDR1 is SGHNT and CDR2 YYREEE (reference sequence). V dropped 2 bases and J dropped 6; count of bases not matched to a gene: 7. The CDR3 consists of 14 residues. The CDR3 here is CASSLFQTGVEQYF. CDR3 in DNA: TGTGCCAGCAGCTTATTTCAGACAGGGGTCGAGCAGTACTTC.

The chain has TRBV19 and TRBJ1-1; possible D gene TRBD1, 5 bases. Germline CDR1 is LNHDA and CDR2 is SQIVND (reference sequence). The CDR3 length is 14 residues. Trimming shortened V by 3 bases and J by 1 base, and 9 bases separated the two germline ends. The CDR3 sequence: CASSIMGGNTEAFF. The CDR3 DNA reads as TGTGCCAGTAGTATCATGGGGGGGAACACTGAAGCTTTCTTT.

The chain uses TRBV4-2 and TRBJ2-7; 12 bases align to TRBD1. Germline trimming cut 0 bases from V and 6 bases from J; bases unmatched to any gene: 9. CDR1 and CDR2 (germline): LGHNA, YNFKEQ. CDR3 length: 17 amino acids. The CDR3 DNA sequence: TGTGCCAGCAGCCAAGAAGGGACGGGACAGGGGGCTCTCGAGCAGTACTTC. It translates to CASSQEGTGQGALEQYF.

The chain couples TRBV9 to TRBJ1-3; D is unresolved. Trimming shortened V by 0 bases and J by 8 bases, and 6 bases separated the two germline ends. CDR1 is SGDLS, CDR2 YYNGEE, per germline. There are 12 residues in the CDR3. The CDR3 protein is CASSVGGDTIYF. In DNA, the CDR3 is TGTGCCAGCAGCGTAGGGGGAGACACCATATATTTT.

The J gene is TRBJ1-1, the V gene TRBV7-9; a weak D match, TRBD1 (6 bases). This CDR3 contains 17 residues. V was pared by 3 bases and J by 4 bases, with 21 bases between. Germline CDR1 is SEHNR and CDR2 is FQNEAQ (reference sequence). In DNA form, the CDR3 reads TGTGCCAGCAGCTTGCCCCGGGACACCCCGGGTGGCACTGAAGCTTTCTTT. Translating it yields CASSLPRDTPGGTEAFF.

The chain links TRBV19 to TRBJ2-2, with a weak D call TRBD1 (5 bases). The V end lost 6 bases, the J end lost 6 bases, and 14 bases lay between the germline ends. The CDR3 is made up of 14 amino acids. Germline V gene data show CDR1 as LNHDA and CDR2 as SQIVND (reference sequence). CDR3 sequence reads: CASRGQGNAGELFF. CDR3 in DNA: TGTGCCAGTAGGGGGCAGGGTAACGCCGGGGAGCTGTTTTTT.

The V gene is TRBV4-1, the J gene TRBJ2-2, with TRBD2 identical over 11 bases. The CDR3 sequence is 19 residues long. Trimming removed 1 base from V and 0 bases from J; junction bases left unmatched: 7. In germline, CDR1 is MGHRA, CDR2 YSYEKL. The DNA of the CDR3 is TGCGCCAGCAGCCAAGCAATAGCGGGGGGGGGTCCGAACACCGGGGAGCTGTTTTTT. Amino acids: CASSQAIAGGGPNTGELFF.

The V and J genes are TRBV15 and TRBJ1-1; 7 positions agree with TRBD1. There are 14 residues in the CDR3. V dropped 4 bases and J dropped 5; count of bases not matched to a gene: 7. Germline values: CDR1 LNHNV, CDR2 YYDKDF (reference sequence). CDR3 loop: CATSIRQGVTEAFF. The DNA of the CDR3 is TGTGCCACCAGCATTAGACAGGGAGTAACTGAAGCTTTCTTT.

With regard to this clone: This is likely a read error, given that the CDR3 carries no conserved phenylalanine or tryptophan at its end. It is unclear where the CDR3 begins or ends on the DNA, so no DNA is shown, and the CDR3 is as TCRdb lists it. The CDR3 spells CAISGTAGQSSL. The V and J genes are TRBV10-3 and TRBJ2-7; the listed D gene, TRBD1, was not tested against the DNA. Including both end residues, the CDR3 is 12 amino acids long. Germline CDR1 and CDR2: ENHRY and SYGVKD.

The V and J genes are TRBV20-1 and TRBJ1-1; 7 bases align to TRBD1. The trim removed 6 bases at V and 6 bases at J, leaving 4 bases unmatched. Germline V gene lookup returns CDR1 DFQATT and CDR2 SNEGSKA (reference sequence). The CDR3 length is 11 residues. This CDR3 reads CSAVQGSEAFF. The CDR3 region has the DNA TGCAGTGCGGTACAGGGGTCTGAAGCTTTCTTT.

The chain uses TRBV28 and TRBJ1-1; D is undetermined. V lost 6 bases and J 0 bases, leaving 11 bases between the germline ends. The CDR3 runs to 14 residues. Germline CDR1 MDHEN, CDR2 SYDVKM. This CDR3 reads CASSLQRVNTEAFF. The CDR3 nucleotides read TGTGCCAGCAGCCTTCAACGGGTGAACACTGAAGCTTTCTTT. The whole variable domain, remainder taken from reference TRBV28 and TRBJ1-1, is DVKVTQSSRYLVKRTGEKVFLECVQDMDHENMFWYRQDPGLGLRLIYFSYDVKMKEKGDIPEGYSVSREKKERFSLILESASTNQTSMYLCASSLQRVNTEAFFGQGTRLTVV.

This chain uses TRBV7-9 with TRBJ1-5; no reliable D call. Trimming cost V 5 bases and J 6 bases, with 14 bases left between them. CDR3 length: 14 amino acids. Per the germline V gene, CDR1 is SEHNR and CDR2 is FQNEAQ (reference sequence). CDR3 in DNA: TGTGCCAGCAGCGGCCCTGGAGGGAGTCAGCCCCAGCATTTT. Amino acid sequence: CASSGPGGSQPQHF.

This chain connects TRBV6-1 to TRBJ1-2, with 10 positions matching TRBD1. V shed 3 bases and J 3 bases; nucleotides not matched to a gene: 7. Germline V CDR1 and CDR2: MNHNS, SASEGT. This CDR3 has 16 residues. The CDR3 loop is CASSDWDRGKDYGYTF. CDR3 in DNA: TGTGCCAGCAGTGACTGGGACAGGGGAAAGGACTATGGCTACACCTTC.

The chain combines TRBV27 with TRBJ1-6; tentatively, D is TRBD1 (6 bases). The CDR3 spans 13 residues. CDR1 and CDR2 from the germline V gene are MNHEY and SMNVEV (reference sequence). Trimming stripped 7 bases from V and 10 bases from J, with 14 bases between. The CDR3 region is CASKTGPLSPLHF. CDR3 bases: TGTGCCAGCAAAACAGGGCCTTTGTCACCCCTCCACTTT.

This clone was seen just once. This rearrangement joins TRBV5-6 to TRBJ1-2; 7 nucleotides agree with TRBD1. The junction had 4 bases not matched to a gene; V was cut back by 0 bases and J by 2 bases. CDR3 length equals 15 residues. Germline CDR1 and CDR2: SGHDT and YYEEEE. Here the CDR3 DNA reads TGTGCCAGCAGCTTGGGGGACAGCAGAAACTATGGCTACACCTTC. Translated, it gives CASSLGDSRNYGYTF.

The rearrangement links TRBV18 to TRBJ2-6, with TRBD2 as a possible D gene (7 bases). CDR1 and CDR2 (germline): KGHSH, LQKENI. Trimming removed 6 bases from V and 1 base from J, with 16 bases in between. The length of the CDR3 is 17 residues. CDR3 bases: TGTGCCAGCTCCCCCGGAGAGGGGGGGTCTGGGGCCAACGTCCTGACTTTC. Its protein is CASSPGEGGSGANVLTF.

Details on this clone: The same CDR3 can be traced to other DNA sequences in this sample. The chain combines TRBV19 with TRBJ1-1; possible D gene TRBD1, 5 bases. Trimming pared 1 base from V and 5 bases from J, leaving 8 bases between. CDR3 length: 13 residues. From germline, CDR1 is LNHDA and CDR2 SQIVND (reference sequence). This chain's CDR3 is CASSIGRGTEAFF. The DNA for the CDR3 is TGTGCCAGTAGTATAGGGCGGGGGACTGAAGCTTTCTTT.

This chain connects TRBV27 to TRBJ1-2; D not resolved. CDR3 length equals 13 residues. V dropped 3 bases and J dropped 9 bases, with 14 bases sitting between them. Germline-derived CDR1 and CDR2 are MNHEY and SMNVEV (reference sequence). The CDR3 DNA reads TGTGCCAGCAGTTTTTCGGGTCTAGATAGCTACACCTTC. Translation gives CASSFSGLDSYTF.

The chain joins TRBV9 to TRBJ2-2, with 10 bases that match TRBD1. Germline V lookup: CDR1 SGDLS, CDR2 YYNGEE. The V gene end was trimmed by 4 bases and the J gene end by 6 bases; junction bases not matched to a gene: 6. The CDR3 totals 15 residues. Here the CDR3 DNA reads TGTGCCAGCAGCCCGGGACAGGGGATCGCCGGGGAGCTGTTTTTT. Protein: CASSPGQGIAGELFF.

This sequence joins TRBV2 and TRBJ2-1; D is perhaps TRBD1 (6 bases). Trimming took off 6 bases at V and 2 bases at J, with 14 bases between the two ends. Per germline, CDR1 SNHLY and CDR2 FYNNEI. The length of the CDR3 is 15 residues. The CDR3 sequence: CASSAPGQTYNEQFF. The CDR3 DNA reads as TGTGCCAGCAGCGCCCCGGGACAAACCTACAATGAGCAGTTCTTC.

The chain uses TRBV7-2 and TRBJ2-7; unclear D gene. The CDR3 sequence is 17 residues long. CDR1 and CDR2 from the germline V gene are SGHTA and FQGNSA. Trimming removed 1 base at V and 1 base at J, with 17 bases between. This chain's CDR3 is CASSLDPPYASSYEQYF. The DNA for the CDR3 is TGTGCCAGCAGCTTAGACCCCCCCTACGCTTCATCCTACGAGCAGTACTTC.